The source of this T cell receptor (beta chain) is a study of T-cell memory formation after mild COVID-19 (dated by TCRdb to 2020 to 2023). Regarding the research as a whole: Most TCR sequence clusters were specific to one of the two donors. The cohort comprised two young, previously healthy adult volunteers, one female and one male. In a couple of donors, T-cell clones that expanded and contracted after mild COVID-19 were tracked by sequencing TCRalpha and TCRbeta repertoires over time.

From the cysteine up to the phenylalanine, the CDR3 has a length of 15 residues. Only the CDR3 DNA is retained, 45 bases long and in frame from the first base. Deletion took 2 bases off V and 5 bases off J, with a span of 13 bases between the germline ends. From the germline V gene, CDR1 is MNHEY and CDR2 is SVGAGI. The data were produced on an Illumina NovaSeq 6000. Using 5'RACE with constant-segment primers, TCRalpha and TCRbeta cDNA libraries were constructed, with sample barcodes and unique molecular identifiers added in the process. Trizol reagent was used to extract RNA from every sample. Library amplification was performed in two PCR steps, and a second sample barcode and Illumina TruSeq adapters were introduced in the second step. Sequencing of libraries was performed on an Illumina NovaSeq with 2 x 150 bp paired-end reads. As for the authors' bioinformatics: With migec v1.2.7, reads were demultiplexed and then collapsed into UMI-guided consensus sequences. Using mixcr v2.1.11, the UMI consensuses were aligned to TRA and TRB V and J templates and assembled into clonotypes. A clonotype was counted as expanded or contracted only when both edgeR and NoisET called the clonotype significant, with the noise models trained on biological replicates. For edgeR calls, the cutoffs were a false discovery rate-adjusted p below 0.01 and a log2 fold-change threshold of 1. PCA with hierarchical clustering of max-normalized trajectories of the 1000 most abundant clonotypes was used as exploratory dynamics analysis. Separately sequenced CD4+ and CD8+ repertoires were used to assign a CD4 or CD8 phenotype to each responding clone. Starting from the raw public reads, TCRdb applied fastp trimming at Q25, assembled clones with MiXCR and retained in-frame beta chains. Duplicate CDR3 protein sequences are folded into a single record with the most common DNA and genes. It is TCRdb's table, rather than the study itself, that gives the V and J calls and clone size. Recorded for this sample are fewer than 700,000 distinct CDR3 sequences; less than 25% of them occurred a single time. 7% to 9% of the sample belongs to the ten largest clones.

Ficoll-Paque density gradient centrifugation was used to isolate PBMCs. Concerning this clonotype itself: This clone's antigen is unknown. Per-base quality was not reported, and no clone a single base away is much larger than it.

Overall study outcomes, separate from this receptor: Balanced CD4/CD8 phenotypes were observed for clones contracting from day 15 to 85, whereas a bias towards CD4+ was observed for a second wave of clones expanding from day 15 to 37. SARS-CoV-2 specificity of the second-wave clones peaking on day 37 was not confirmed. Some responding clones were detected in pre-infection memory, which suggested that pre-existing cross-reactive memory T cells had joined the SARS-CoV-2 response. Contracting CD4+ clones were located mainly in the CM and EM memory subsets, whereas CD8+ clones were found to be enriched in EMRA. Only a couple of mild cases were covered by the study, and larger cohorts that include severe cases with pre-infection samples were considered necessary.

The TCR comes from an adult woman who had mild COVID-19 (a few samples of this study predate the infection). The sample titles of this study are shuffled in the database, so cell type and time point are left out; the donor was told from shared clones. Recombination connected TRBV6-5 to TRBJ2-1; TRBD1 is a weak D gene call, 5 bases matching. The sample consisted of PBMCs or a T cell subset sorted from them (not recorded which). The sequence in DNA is TGTGCCAGCAGTTACCAGGGATGGGTGGACAATGAGCAGTTCTTC. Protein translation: CASSYQGWVDNEQFF.